This TCR beta chain comes out of a study of cytomegalovirus exposure and HLA in healthy donors. On the study more broadly: Earlier, 95 million to 140 million unique TCR beta sequences were recovered from roughly 180 million T cells by an analysis. About 85 million unique TCRs from HLA-typed donors were held in an early release of data.

As regards this clone: Its target is not known.

13 Jbeta primers and 60 Vbeta primers were used for the PCR. Sequencing was performed with immunoSEQ multiplex PCR; in TCRdb, only in-frame clones are kept and a portion is missing. This table holds some 190,000 clones, less than 80% found once. General study results and limits: Overall, approximately 150 TCR beta chains were annotated as cytomegalovirus-associated. Upon later analysis, HLA-associated TCR beta chains proved more clonally expanded than other, equally common chains.

The V gene end was trimmed by 4 bases and the J gene end by 0 bases; junction bases not matched to a gene: 4. The CDR3 is made up of 14 amino acids. Germline CDR1 and CDR2: GTSNPN and SVGIG (reference sequence). The V gene is TRBV30, the J gene TRBJ2-5; 8 bases map to TRBD2. The receptor was derived from a man between 18 and 35 years old in good health and CMV-seronegative. The sequencing input was PBMCs. Here the CDR3 reads CAWNRRGDQETQYF. CDR3 nucleotide sequence: TGTGCCTGGAACCGGCGGGGGGACCAAGAGACCCAGTACTTC.